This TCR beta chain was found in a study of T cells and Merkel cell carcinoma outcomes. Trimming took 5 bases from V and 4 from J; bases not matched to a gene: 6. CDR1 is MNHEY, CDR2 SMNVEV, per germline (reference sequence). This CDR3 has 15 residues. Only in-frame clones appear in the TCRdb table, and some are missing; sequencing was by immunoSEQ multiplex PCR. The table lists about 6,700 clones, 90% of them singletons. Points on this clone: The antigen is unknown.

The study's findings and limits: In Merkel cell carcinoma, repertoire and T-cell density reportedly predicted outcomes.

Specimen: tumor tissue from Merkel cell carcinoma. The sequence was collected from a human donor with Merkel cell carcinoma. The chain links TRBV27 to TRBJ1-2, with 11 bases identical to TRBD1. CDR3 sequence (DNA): TGTGCCAGCAGTCCCGGGACAGGGGGTACCTATGGCTACACCTTC. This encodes CASSPGTGGTYGYTF.